What follows are 14 T cell receptor beta chains derived from one specimen sequenced in a study of T cells in Graves' hyperthyroidism and ophthalmopathy. RNA transcripts provided the source from which TCR beta CDR3 regions were amplified. When the TCR CDR3 underwent first-round RT-PCR, the HTBI primer set was used. TCRdb re-derived calls from the multiplex PCR reads in MiXCR, one entry per CDR3 protein. The sample carries some 370,000 distinct CDR3 sequences, about 17% recorded once. The sequenced sample was blood. All receptors derive from a young woman with Graves' hyperthyroidism that later progressed to Graves' ophthalmopathy.

The chain employs TRBV5-5 and TRBJ2-7, with D unclear. Per the germline V gene, CDR1 is SGHKS and CDR2 is YYEKEE (reference sequence). V shed 0 bases and J shed 0 bases, with 10 bases lying between them. The CDR3 is made up of 15 amino acids. The CDR3 bases are TGTGCCAGCAGCTTGGGCAGTCCAAACTCCTACGAGCAGTACTTC. It translates to CASSLGSPNSYEQYF.

This clonotype was seen repeatedly, ten times or more. The J gene is TRBJ2-6, the V gene TRBV7-9; no clear D. From germline, CDR1 is SEHNR and CDR2 FQNEAQ (reference sequence). With 4 bases removed from V and 0 bases from J, the gap between germline ends came to 13 bases. CDR3 length equals 17 residues. The CDR3, as DNA: TGTGCCAGCAGCTATGCCGACACATTCTCTGGGGCCAACGTCCTGACTTTC. Encoded protein: CASSYADTFSGANVLTF.

A note on this clonotype: One junction end does not reproduce the germline sequence, and a read error may be involved. V gene TRBV7-9 combines with J gene TRBJ2-3; 11 bases align to TRBD2. From germline, CDR1 is SEHNR and CDR2 FQNEAQ (reference sequence). The CDR3 covers 15 residues. The CDR3, as DNA: TGTGCCAGCACCGGGACTAGCGGATTCACAGGTACGCAGTATTTT. Translated: CASTGTSGFTGTQYF.

This chain joins TRBV20-1 and TRBJ2-3; D is perhaps TRBD2 (5 bases). CDR3 length: 15 amino acids. V was shortened by 0 bases and J by 6 bases, with 16 bases between the two germline ends. Germline CDR1 reads DFQATT; CDR2 reads SNEGSKA (reference sequence). The CDR3 region has the DNA TGCAGTGCTAGAGATCTGTCTAGCCCTCTTGATACGCAGTATTTT. This gives the protein CSARDLSSPLDTQYF.

The genes are TRBV27 and TRBJ1-2; D may be TRBD1 (5 bases). Germline values: CDR1 MNHEY, CDR2 SMNVEV (reference sequence). The CDR3 runs to 14 residues. V was clipped by 5 bases and J by 3 bases, with 13 bases between them. The CDR3 DNA follows: TGTGCCAGCAGTCTCATTGGGGGGGACTATGGCTACACCTTC. Amino acid sequence: CASSLIGGDYGYTF.

This clonotype appeared many times. The V and J genes are TRBV11-2 and TRBJ2-1, with TRBD1 matching 9 bases. In germline, CDR1 is SGHAT, CDR2 FQNNGV. This CDR3 contains 16 residues. V was clipped by 4 bases and J by 7 bases; unmatched bases: 11. The CDR3 here is CASSSSDRGFINEQFF. CDR3 coding DNA: TGTGCCAGCAGCTCGTCAGACAGGGGGTTTATAAATGAGCAGTTCTTC.

About this clonotype: A much larger clone sits a single nucleotide away, making a read error possible. The gene calls are TRBV20-1 and TRBJ2-5; D possibly matches TRBD1 or TRBD2 (5 bases each). The CDR3 covers 12 residues. Germline V gene sequence: CDR1 DFQATT, CDR2 SNEGSKA (reference sequence). The CDR3 is CSLRGDQGTQYF. For the CDR3, the DNA is TGCAGCTTGAGGGGCGACCAAGGGACCCAGTACTTC.

J is TRBJ1-4 and V is TRBV20-1, with 9 positions matching TRBD1. Germline V gene lookup returns CDR1 DFQATT and CDR2 SNEGSKA (reference sequence). The CDR3 loop spans 15 amino acids. The V segment lost 0 bases and the J segment 5 bases; nucleotides outside the gene matches: 4. The CDR3 reads CSAREPGTGNEKLFF. For the CDR3, the DNA is TGCAGTGCTAGAGAACCTGGGACAGGGAATGAAAAACTGTTTTTT.

This clonotype was seen at least ten times. This chain uses TRBV29-1 with TRBJ1-4; D is perhaps TRBD1 (5 bases). The germline gives CDR1 SQVTM, CDR2 ANQGSEA. The length of the CDR3 is 13 residues. With 7 bases removed from V and 0 bases from J, the gap between germline ends came to 9 bases. The CDR3 loop is CSARGATNEKLFF. The CDR3 DNA follows: TGCAGCGCTCGGGGGGCAACTAATGAAAAACTGTTTTTT.

The gene calls are TRBV6-1 and TRBJ1-2, with 9 bases lining up with TRBD1. The CDR3 is made up of 15 amino acids. The trim removed 5 bases at V and 7 bases at J, leaving 11 bases unmatched. Germline CDR1 MNHNS, CDR2 SASEGT. The CDR3 coding sequence is TGTGCCAGCAGTTATACCGGACAGGGGATTAGTGGCTACACCTTC. Protein: CASSYTGQGISGYTF.

At least ten counts were recorded for this clonotype. This chain links TRBV28 with TRBJ1-1, with D perhaps TRBD1 (5 bases). The V end was cut by 5 bases, the J end by 0 bases, with 10 bases between. The CDR3 extends over 14 amino acids. Germline lookup yields CDR1 MDHEN and CDR2 SYDVKM. The CDR3 coding sequence is TGTGCCAGCAGTAGGGGCCTAATGAACACTGAAGCTTTCTTT. Translated: CASSRGLMNTEAFF.

Ten or more counts support this clonotype. This chain joins TRBV27 and TRBJ2-7; D is unresolved. V gave up 5 bases and J gave up 7 bases, with 15 bases separating them. Germline-derived CDR1 and CDR2 are MNHEY and SMNVEV (reference sequence). This CDR3 region has 13 residues. The CDR3: CASSIGVEGEQYF. As DNA, the CDR3 is TGTGCCAGCAGTATTGGTGTAGAAGGTGAGCAGTACTTC.

This clonotype was seen at least ten times. V and J are TRBV29-1 and TRBJ1-2; D may be TRBD1 (6 bases). This CDR3 region has 14 residues. The germline V and J ends were trimmed by 4 bases and 4 bases, with 16 bases remaining between them. Germline V gene lookup returns CDR1 SQVTM and CDR2 ANQGSEA. DNA for the CDR3: TGCAGCGTTGCGGAACAGGGCCTTTTCTATGGCTACACCTTC. Translating it yields CSVAEQGLFYGYTF.

This clonotype has only a few counts. CDR3 amino acids: CASSLRTGTGATGELFF. The CDR3 region has the DNA TGTGCCAGCAGCTTAAGAACCGGGACAGGGGCCACCGGGGAGCTGTTTTTT. This chain joins TRBV7-9 and TRBJ2-2; 10 bases line up with TRBD1. The CDR3 has 17 amino acids. The trim removed 2 bases at V and 4 bases at J, leaving 7 bases unmatched. Looked up from germline, CDR1 is SEHNR and CDR2 is FQNEAQ (reference sequence). The full variable domain, its missing parts supplied by reference TRBV7-9 and TRBJ2-2, is DTGVSQNPRHKITKRGQNVTFRCDPISEHNRLYWYRQTLGQGPEFLTYFQNEAQLEKSRLLSDRFSAERPKGSFSTLEIQRTEQGDSAMYLCASSLRTGTGATGELFFGEGSRLTVL.